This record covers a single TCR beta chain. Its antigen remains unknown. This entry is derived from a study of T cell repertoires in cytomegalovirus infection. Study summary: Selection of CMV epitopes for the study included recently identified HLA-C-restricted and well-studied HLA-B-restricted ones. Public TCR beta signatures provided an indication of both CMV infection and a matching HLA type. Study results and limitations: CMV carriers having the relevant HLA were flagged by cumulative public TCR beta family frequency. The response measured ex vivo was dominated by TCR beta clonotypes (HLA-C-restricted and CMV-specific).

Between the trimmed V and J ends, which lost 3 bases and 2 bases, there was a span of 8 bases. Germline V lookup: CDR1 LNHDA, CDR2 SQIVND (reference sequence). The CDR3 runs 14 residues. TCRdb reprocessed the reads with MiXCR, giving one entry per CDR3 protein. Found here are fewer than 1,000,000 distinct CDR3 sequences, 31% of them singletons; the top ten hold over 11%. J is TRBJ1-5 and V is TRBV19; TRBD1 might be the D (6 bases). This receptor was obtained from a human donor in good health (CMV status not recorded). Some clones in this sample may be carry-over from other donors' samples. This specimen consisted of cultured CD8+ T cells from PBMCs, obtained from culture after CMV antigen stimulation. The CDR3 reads CASSIPGGNQPQHF. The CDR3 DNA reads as TGTGCCAGTAGTATCCCAGGGGGCAATCAGCCCCAGCATTTT.